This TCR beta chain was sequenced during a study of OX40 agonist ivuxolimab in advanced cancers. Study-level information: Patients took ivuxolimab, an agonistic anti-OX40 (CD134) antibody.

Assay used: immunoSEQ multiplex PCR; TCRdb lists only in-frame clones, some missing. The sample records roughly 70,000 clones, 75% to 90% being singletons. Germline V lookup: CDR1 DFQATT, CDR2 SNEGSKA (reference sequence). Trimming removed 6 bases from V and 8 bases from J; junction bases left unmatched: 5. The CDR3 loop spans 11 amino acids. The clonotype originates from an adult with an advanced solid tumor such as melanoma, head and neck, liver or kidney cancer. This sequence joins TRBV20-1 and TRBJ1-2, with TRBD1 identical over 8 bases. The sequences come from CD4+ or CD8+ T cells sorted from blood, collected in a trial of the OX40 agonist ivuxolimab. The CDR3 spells CSAAGGRGYTF. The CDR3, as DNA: TGCAGTGCGGCAGGGGGCCGGGGCTACACCTTC.